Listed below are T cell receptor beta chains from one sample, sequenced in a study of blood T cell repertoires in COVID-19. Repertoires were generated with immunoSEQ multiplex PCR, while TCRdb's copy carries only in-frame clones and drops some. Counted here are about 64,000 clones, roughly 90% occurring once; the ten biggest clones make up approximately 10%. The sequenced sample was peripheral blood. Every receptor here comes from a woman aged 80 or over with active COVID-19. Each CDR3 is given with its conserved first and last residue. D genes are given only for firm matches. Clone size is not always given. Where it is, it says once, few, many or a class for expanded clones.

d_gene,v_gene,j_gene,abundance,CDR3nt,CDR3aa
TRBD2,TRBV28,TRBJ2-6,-,TGTGCCAGCAGTCCTGTAGCGGGAGTGCGCTCTGGGGCCAACGTCCTGACTTTC,CASSPVAGVRSGANVLTF
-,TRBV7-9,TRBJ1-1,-,TGTGCCAGCAGCCGCCTGATGGATTGGCGGGGAAAGGACACTGAAGCTTTCTTT,CASSRLMDWRGKDTEAFF
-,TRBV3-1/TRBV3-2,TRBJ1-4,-,TGTGCCAGCAGCCAAGAGCTAGCGAATGAAAAACTGTTTTTT,CASSQELANEKLFF
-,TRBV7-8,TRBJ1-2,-,TGTGCCAGCAGCTTGGGACACAACTATGGCTACACCTTC,CASSLGHNYGYTF
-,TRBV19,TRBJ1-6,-,TGTGCCAGTCGACAGGCCGTGGGTTCGCCACCCCTCCACTTT,CASRQAVGSPPLHF
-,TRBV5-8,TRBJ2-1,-,TGTGCCAGCAGCTTGGGGGGGGACAATGAGCAGTTCTTC,CASSLGGDNEQFF
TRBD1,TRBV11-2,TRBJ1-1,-,TGTGCCAGCAGCACCAGCTTGGGAAGGGGGCCCACTGAAGCTTTCTTT,CASSTSLGRGPTEAFF
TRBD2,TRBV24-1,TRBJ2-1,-,TGTGCCACCAGTGACTCCGGGACTAGCGGGATCTCTGGGAATGAGCAGTTCTTC,CATSDSGTSGISGNEQFF
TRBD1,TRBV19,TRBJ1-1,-,TGTGCCAGTAGTAGCTGGACAGGAGAAGGGAACACTGAAGCTTTCTTT,CASSSWTGEGNTEAFF
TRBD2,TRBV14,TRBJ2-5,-,TGTGCCAGCAGCACGCTAGCGGGGGGACAAGAGACCCAGTACTTC,CASSTLAGGQETQYF
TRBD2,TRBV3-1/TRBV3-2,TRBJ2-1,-,TGTGCCAGCAGCCAAGAGGTCTGGCGGGGGGGGTATGAGCAGTTCTTC,CASSQEVWRGGYEQFF
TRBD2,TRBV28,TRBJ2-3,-,TGTGCCAGCAGTTCCGGGAGGGCCGGTGGTCCAGATACGCAGTATTTT,CASSSGRAGGPDTQYF
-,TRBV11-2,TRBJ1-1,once,TGTGCCAGCAGCTTATCATCAGGGAACACTGAAGCTTTCTTT,CASSLSSGNTEAFF
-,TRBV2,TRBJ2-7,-,TGTGCCAGCTTTCAGGGTGGGTACGAGCAGTACTTC,CASFQGGYEQYF
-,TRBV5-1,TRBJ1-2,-,TGCGCCAGCAGTAATCAGATCTATGGCTACACCTTC,CASSNQIYGYTF
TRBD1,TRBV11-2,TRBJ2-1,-,TGTGCCAGCAGCTTAGGGGCAGGGGGCAAGAATGAGCAGTTCTTC,CASSLGAGGKNEQFF
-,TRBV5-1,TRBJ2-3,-,TGCGCCAGCAGCTTGGCAGGATCCGGTGGTACAGATACGCAGTATTTT,CASSLAGSGGTDTQYF
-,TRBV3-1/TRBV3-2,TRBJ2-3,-,TGTGCCAGCAGCCAAGGAGGCAGGGAGGAGGGAGAGGTCAGCACAGATACGCAGTATTTT,CASSQGGREEGEVSTDTQYF
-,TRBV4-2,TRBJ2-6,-,TGTGCCAGCAGCCAAGCTTGGGCGACCTCTGGGGCCAACGTCCTGACTTTC,CASSQAWATSGANVLTF
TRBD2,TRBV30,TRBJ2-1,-,TGTGCCTGGAGCGGACTAGCGGATGAGCAGTTCTTC,CAWSGLADEQFF
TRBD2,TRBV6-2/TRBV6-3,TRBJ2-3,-,TGTGCCAGCAGCCCTAGCGGGAGCAGGAATACGCAGTATTTT,CASSPSGSRNTQYF
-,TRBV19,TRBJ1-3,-,TGTGCCAGTAGTATATTGCAGGGTGCGGGAAACACCATATATTTT,CASSILQGAGNTIYF
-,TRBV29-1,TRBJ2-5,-,TGCAGCGTTGGCAGGCTCCAAGAGACCCAGTACTTC,CSVGRLQETQYF
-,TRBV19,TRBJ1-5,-,TGTGCCAGTAGTACTATCGCATCCACTCTAAATCAGCCCCAGCATTTT,CASSTIASTLNQPQHF
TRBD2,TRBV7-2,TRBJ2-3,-,TGTGCCAGCAGCTTCAGAGCGGGAGGGAGGACAGATACGCAGTATTTT,CASSFRAGGRTDTQYF
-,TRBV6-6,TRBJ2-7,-,TGTGCCAGCAGCAACATGGACGAGCAGTACTTC,CASSNMDEQYF
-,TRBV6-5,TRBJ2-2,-,TGTGCCAGCAGTTACCGGACAAACACCGGGGAGCTGTTTTTT,CASSYRTNTGELFF
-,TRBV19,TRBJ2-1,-,TGTGCCAGTACGGTAAACAATGAGCAGTTCTTC,CASTVNNEQFF
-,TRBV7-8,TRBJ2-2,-,TGTGCCAGCAGCCCAAATAGCGCGGACGGAAACACCGGGGAGCTGTTTTTT,CASSPNSADGNTGELFF
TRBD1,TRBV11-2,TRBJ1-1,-,TGTGCCAGCAGTGCCGGGACAGGGCCCACTGAAGCTTTCTTT,CASSAGTGPTEAFF
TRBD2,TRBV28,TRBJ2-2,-,TGTGCCAGCGACGCCGGGACTAAGAACACCGGGGAGCTGTTTTTT,CASDAGTKNTGELFF
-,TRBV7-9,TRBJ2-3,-,TGTGCCAGCAGCTTACAGGCAGATACGCAGTATTTT,CASSLQADTQYF
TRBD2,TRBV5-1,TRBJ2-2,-,TGCGCCAGCAGCTTGGTTCTAGCGGGGGGCGCGGTCCCCACCGGGGAGCTGTTTTTT,CASSLVLAGGAVPTGELFF
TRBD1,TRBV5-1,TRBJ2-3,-,TGCGCCAGCAGCTCAACGCGGGACAGGCCAACGGATACGCAGTATTTT,CASSSTRDRPTDTQYF
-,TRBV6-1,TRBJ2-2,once,TGTGCCAGCAGTGAGAACGAGGGAGTGACCGGGGAGCTGTTTTTT,CASSENEGVTGELFF
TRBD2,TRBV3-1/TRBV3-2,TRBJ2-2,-,TGTGCCAGCAGCCAAAAGACTAGCCCAGGATCCGGGGAGCTGTTTTTT,CASSQKTSPGSGELFF
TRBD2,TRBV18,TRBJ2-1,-,TGTGCCAGCTCTCGTAGCGGGGGAACCTACAATGAGCAGTTCTTC,CASSRSGGTYNEQFF
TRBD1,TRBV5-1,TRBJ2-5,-,TGCGCCAGCTCATCCTCCGGGACAGGGGAGGGGGAGACCCAGTACTTC,CASSSSGTGEGETQYF
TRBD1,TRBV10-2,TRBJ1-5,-,TGCGCCAGCCGGACGACAGGGCAGAATCAGCCCCAGCATTTT,CASRTTGQNQPQHF
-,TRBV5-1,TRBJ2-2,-,TGCGCCAGCAGCCCGGGACAGAACACCGGGGAGCTGTTTTTT,CASSPGQNTGELFF
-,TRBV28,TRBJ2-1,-,TGTGCCAGCAGTTTAGGCGGGAACTCCTACAATGAGCAGTTCTTC,CASSLGGNSYNEQFF
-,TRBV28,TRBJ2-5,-,TGTGCCAGCAGTTTAGATGTGGCGACCCAGTACTTC,CASSLDVATQYF
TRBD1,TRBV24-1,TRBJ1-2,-,TGTGCCACAGGGACAGAGAATGGCTACACCTTC,CATGTENGYTF
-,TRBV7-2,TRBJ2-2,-,TGTGCCAGCAGCTTAGCAGGGGGGGAAGCCGGGGAGCTGTTTTTT,CASSLAGGEAGELFF
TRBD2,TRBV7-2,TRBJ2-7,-,TGTGCCAGCAGCTTAGCGCTCCTAACGGGAGGGTCCTACGAGCAGTACTTC,CASSLALLTGGSYEQYF
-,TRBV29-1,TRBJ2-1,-,TGCAGCGTTAAACTGGACAATGAGCAGTTCTTC,CSVKLDNEQFF
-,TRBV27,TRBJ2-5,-,TGTGCCAGCAGTCAAGCCGGGTATGAGACCCAGTACTTC,CASSQAGYETQYF
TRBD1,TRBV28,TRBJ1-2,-,TGTGCCAGCAGTTCCGGGACAGAATTCTCTGGCTACACCTTC,CASSSGTEFSGYTF
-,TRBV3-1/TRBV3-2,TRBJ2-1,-,TGTGCCAGCAGCCAAGAGGGTAGGGGCGCGTTCTTC,CASSQEGRGAFF
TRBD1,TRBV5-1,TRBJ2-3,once,TGCGCCAGCACCGCCGGGACAGGGGACACAAGCACAGATACGCAGTATTTT,CASTAGTGDTSTDTQYF
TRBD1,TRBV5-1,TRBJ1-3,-,TGCGCCAGCAGCCAAACAGGGGATGGGGACACCATATATTTT,CASSQTGDGDTIYF